The clone carrying this T cell receptor (beta chain) appeared a few times. This specimen comes from a study of control samples from healthy donors and cancer patients. TCRdb keeps only in-frame clones here, not all; method: immunoSEQ multiplex PCR. This table has around 96,000 clones, 93% appearing once. Germline V gene data show CDR1 as MGHDK and CDR2 as SYGVNS. V was pared by 4 bases and J by 10 bases, with 10 bases of the junction left unmatched. This CDR3 comprises 15 residues. This TCR derives from a man aged 18 to 29 in good health. The chain carries TRBV25-1 and TRBJ1-3; 10 bases agree with TRBD1. Sequencing was carried out using blood. CDR3 DNA: TGTGCCAGCAGTGGGGACAGGGGCCGAGATGTGACCATATATTTT. This encodes CASSGDRGRDVTIYF.